These 7 T cell receptor beta chains were sequenced from one sample in a study of T cell responses to AZD1222 COVID-19 vaccine. Sequencing was performed with immunoSEQ multiplex PCR; in TCRdb, only in-frame clones are kept and a portion is missing. The sample has over 100,000 clones, roughly 93% seen once. Material: peripheral blood, obtained 28 days after the second AZD1222 dose. Source of these receptors: an adult who received the AZD1222 COVID-19 vaccine.

This chain connects TRBV7-9 to TRBJ2-2; D is perhaps TRBD2 (5 bases). With 5 bases removed from V and 0 bases from J, the gap between germline ends came to 13 bases. The CDR3 length is 16 residues. Germline V CDR1 and CDR2: SEHNR, FQNEAQ (reference sequence). CDR3: CASSRRGGPNTGELFF. The CDR3 DNA follows: TGTGCCAGCAGCCGGCGAGGCGGGCCGAACACCGGGGAGCTGTTTTTT.

This clone came up a few times. The J gene is TRBJ1-1, the V gene TRBV7-3; 8 positions agree with TRBD1. The CDR3 loop spans 14 amino acids. V dropped 6 bases and J dropped 4; count of bases not matched to a gene: 7. Germline lookup yields CDR1 SGHTA and CDR2 FQGTGA. The DNA for the CDR3 is TGTGCCAGCAGTCCCCAGGGGGCAGGCACTGAAGCTTTCTTT. It is translated as CASSPQGAGTEAFF.

The chain has TRBV9 and TRBJ1-3; D perhaps matches TRBD1 (5 bases). The ends were cut back, 3 bases at V and 5 bases at J, with 12 bases in the middle. Germline lookup yields CDR1 SGDLS and CDR2 YYNGEE. The CDR3 contains 14 residues. CDR3 in DNA: TGTGCCAGCAGCGGGGACGGGAGAAGAAACACCATATATTTT. This translates into CASSGDGRRNTIYF.

The J gene is TRBJ1-1, the V gene TRBV19; 10 positions agree with TRBD1. This CDR3 spans 16 amino acids. Germline V lookup: CDR1 LNHDA, CDR2 SQIVND (reference sequence). V lost 10 bases, J lost 0 bases, and 11 bases stayed unmatched. Written as DNA, the CDR3 is TGTGCCACTACAGAGGGACAGGGGATTATGAACACTGAAGCTTTCTTT. Translation: CATTEGQGIMNTEAFF. Supplemented by reference TRBV19 and TRBJ1-1, the full variable domain reads DGGITQSPKYLFRKEGQNVTLSCEQNLNHDAMYWYRQDPGQGLRLIYYSQIVNDFQKGDIAEGYSVSREKKESFPLTVTSAQKNPTAFYLCATTEGQGIMNTEAFFGQGTRLTVV.

This clone was seen only a few times. The chain employs TRBV18 and TRBJ2-2, with 11 nucleotides matching TRBD2. Germline V gene sequence: CDR1 KGHSH, CDR2 LQKENI. The CDR3 loop spans 15 amino acids. Losses at the gene ends were 3 bases for V and 6 bases for J; bases not matched to a gene: 3. The CDR3 loop is CASSPTSGISGELFF. The DNA of the CDR3 is TGTGCCAGCTCACCGACTAGCGGGATTTCCGGGGAGCTGTTTTTT.

The V call is TRBV24-1, the J call TRBJ1-2; no clear D gene. V lost 6 bases and J lost 3, with 16 bases in between. The germline V gene encodes CDR1 KGHDR and CDR2 SFDVKD. This CDR3 contains 15 residues. The CDR3 protein is CATSSRGEIDYGYTF. In DNA form, the CDR3 reads TGTGCCACCAGTTCCCGGGGAGAAATCGACTATGGCTACACCTTC.

The rearrangement uses TRBV6-5 and TRBJ1-2; weak D call: TRBD1 (6 bases). Germline-derived CDR1 and CDR2 are MNHEY and SVGAGI. This CDR3 has 14 residues. Trimming took off 3 bases at V and 5 bases at J, with 13 bases between the two ends. The CDR3 protein is CASSYGQSQYGYTF. For the CDR3, the DNA is TGTGCCAGCAGTTATGGACAGTCCCAGTATGGCTACACCTTC.